These 31 T cell receptor beta chains originate from one sample sequenced in a study of cytomegalovirus exposure and HLA in healthy donors. PCR amplification relied on 60 Vbeta primers (plus 13 Jbeta primers). Libraries were prepared by immunoSEQ multiplex PCR; TCRdb keeps only in-frame clonotypes and omits some of them. The sample comprises some 86,000 clones, roughly 80% of which are singletons, and 14% to 15% rests with the top ten. Sequenced material: PBMCs. Receptors originate from a woman in her thirties or forties in good health and CMV-seropositive.

The V and J genes are TRBV27 and TRBJ1-1; D not resolved. Germline V lookup: CDR1 MNHEY, CDR2 SMNVEV (reference sequence). The CDR3 contains 16 residues. V shed 2 bases and J shed 5 bases, with 18 bases lying between them. The CDR3 is CASSLGLRVPRTEAFF. The CDR3, as DNA: TGTGCCAGCAGTTTAGGGTTGAGGGTCCCTCGGACTGAAGCTTTCTTT.

The chain joins TRBV10-3 to TRBJ2-5; the D gene is possibly TRBD1 (5 bases). The germline CDR1 and CDR2 sequences are ENHRY and SYGVKD. V lost 3 bases and J lost 7, with 9 bases in between. The CDR3 is 12 amino acids. The CDR3 bases are TGTGCCATCAGTGAAGGTCAGGGGACCCAGTACTTC. Translation gives CAISEGQGTQYF.

This clone showed up just a few times. This rearrangement joins TRBV12-1 to TRBJ2-6; the DNA was not used to check the table's D call, TRBD1. TRBV12-1 is marked as a pseudogene. This CDR3 comprises 18 residues. CDR3 region: CASSLTGDKSSGANVLTF. Written as DNA, the CDR3 is TGTGCCAGCAGCTTGACAGGGGACAAGAGCTCTGGGGCCAACGTCCTGACTTTC.

This chain joins TRBV7-9 and TRBJ1-6, with D perhaps TRBD1 (5 bases). Germline loops: CDR1 SEHNR, CDR2 FQNEAQ (reference sequence). This CDR3 is 13 amino acids long. Trimming took 1 base from V and 9 from J, leaving 7 bases between them. The CDR3 spells CASSLEQGSPLHF. As DNA, the CDR3 is TGTGCCAGCAGCTTAGAGCAGGGTTCACCCCTCCACTTT.

The chain has TRBV5-1 and TRBJ1-2; D is perhaps TRBD1 (6 bases). Trimming took off 1 base at V and 2 bases at J, with 12 bases between the two ends. This CDR3 comprises 15 residues. Germline assignment: CDR1 SGHRS and CDR2 YFSETQ. The CDR3 sequence: CASSLLDRSNYGYTF. CDR3 DNA: TGCGCCAGCAGCTTGCTGGACAGATCAAACTATGGCTACACCTTC.

This chain uses TRBV29-1 with TRBJ1-1; D perhaps matches TRBD1 (5 bases). This CDR3 region has 12 residues. Trimming pared 6 bases from V and 3 bases from J, leaving 11 bases between. Germline V gene data show CDR1 as SQVTM and CDR2 as ANQGSEA. DNA for the CDR3: TGCAGCGTAACAACAGGCTACACTGAAGCTTTCTTT. Protein sequence: CSVTTGYTEAFF. The full variable domain, in which reference TRBV29-1 and TRBJ1-1 provide the parts outside the CDR3, is SAVISQKPSRDICQRGTSLTIQCQVDSQVTMMFWYRQQPGQSLTLIATANQGSEATYESGFVIDKFPISRPNLTFSTLTVSNMSPEDSSIYLCSVTTGYTEAFFGQGTRLTVV.

J is TRBJ2-7 and V is TRBV6-4, with unresolved D. The CDR3 totals 14 residues. Germline V gives CDR1 MRHNA, CDR2 SNTAGT. V was shortened by 5 bases and J by 3 bases, with 14 bases between the two germline ends. The CDR3 reads CASSRRLPLYEQYF. Here the CDR3 DNA reads TGTGCCAGCAGTAGGCGGTTACCTCTCTACGAGCAGTACTTC.

This clone was seen only a few times. The chain has TRBV5-4 and TRBJ1-1, with 9 bases fitting TRBD1. With 3 bases clipped from V and 4 bases from J, the junction kept 10 bases outside the gene matches. The CDR3 consists of 16 residues. CDR1 and CDR2 (germline): SGHNT, YYREEE (reference sequence). CDR3 coding DNA: TGTGCCAGCAGCTGGGGACAGGGTTCGTCATTCACTGAAGCTTTCTTT. This gives the protein CASSWGQGSSFTEAFF.

The V and J genes are TRBV27 and TRBJ1-2; D possibly corresponds to TRBD1 (5 bases). The CDR3 spans 15 residues. V lost 1 base to trimming and J lost 4 bases, with 13 bases between them. The V gene's germline CDR1 is MNHEY and CDR2 SMNVEV (reference sequence). The CDR3 DNA reads TGTGCCAGCAGTTTATATTCCCAAGGGGCCTATGGCTACACCTTC. Residues: CASSLYSQGAYGYTF.

V is TRBV11-2 and J is TRBJ2-7; 9 bases are a match to TRBD2. Germline values: CDR1 SGHAT, CDR2 FQNNGV. The CDR3 is 15 residues long. With V trimmed by 0 bases and J by 6 bases, 6 bases remained unmatched. This CDR3 reads CASSLEPRGGGEQYF. The CDR3 DNA is TGTGCCAGCAGCTTAGAGCCGCGGGGGGGTGGCGAGCAGTACTTC.

The chain employs TRBV6-1 and TRBJ1-2; D may be TRBD1 (6 bases). Germline lookup yields CDR1 MNHNS and CDR2 SASEGT. Trimming pared 5 bases from V and 4 bases from J, leaving 14 bases between. The CDR3 loop spans 14 amino acids. The chain's CDR3 is CASSSLGGAYGYTF. As DNA, the CDR3 is TGTGCCAGCAGTTCTTTAGGGGGAGCCTATGGCTACACCTTC.

The chain has TRBV27 and TRBJ1-5; tentative D call: TRBD1 (6 bases). Looked up from germline, CDR1 is MNHEY and CDR2 is SMNVEV (reference sequence). CDR3 length: 14 residues. V dropped 9 bases and J dropped 3 bases, with 15 bases sitting between them. The CDR3 spells CASRQVADNQPQHF. The CDR3 DNA reads TGTGCCAGTAGACAGGTTGCCGACAATCAGCCCCAGCATTTT.

This clone was counted between two and nine times. CDR3 residues: CASRQAGRDTQYF. CDR3 nucleotide sequence: TGTGCCAGCCGCCAAGCGGGAAGGGATACGCAGTATTTT. The J gene is TRBJ2-3, the V gene TRBV6-5, with 7 bases matching TRBD2. V lost 8 bases to trimming and J lost 6 bases; unmatched junction nucleotides: 8. CDR1 is MNHEY, CDR2 SVGAGI, per germline. There are 13 residues in the CDR3.

The chain uses TRBV18 and TRBJ2-2; D is undetermined. This CDR3 is built from 13 residues. Germline V gene lookup returns CDR1 KGHSH and CDR2 LQKENI. V was trimmed by 5 bases and J by 6 bases, leaving 10 bases between them. CDR3 bases: TGTGCCAGCTCAGCTCAGGTTGCCGGGGAGCTGTTTTTT. Protein sequence: CASSAQVAGELFF.

The rearrangement uses TRBV14 and TRBJ2-3; the D gene is possibly TRBD1 (5 bases). This CDR3 comprises 13 residues. CDR1 is SGHDN, CDR2 FVKESK, per germline. Between the trimmed V and J ends, which lost 5 bases and 3 bases, there was a span of 9 bases. CDR3 bases: TGTGCCAGCAGCGCTAGGGGAACAGATACGCAGTATTTT. This gives the protein CASSARGTDTQYF.

The chain combines TRBV15 with TRBJ1-1; 7 bases line up with TRBD1. Unmatched junction bases numbered 7, after V lost 0 bases and J lost 6 bases. This CDR3 is built from 15 residues. CDR1 and CDR2 (germline): LNHNV, YYDKDF (reference sequence). CDR3 sequence reads: CATSRDRGPFAEAFF. The DNA of the CDR3 is TGTGCCACCAGCAGAGATAGGGGGCCGTTCGCTGAAGCTTTCTTT.

The chain recombines TRBV12-1 with TRBJ1-1; the DNA was not used to check the table's D call, TRBD1. TRBV12-1 is a listed pseudogene. This CDR3 region has 17 residues. The CDR3 protein is CASSSIPGTGLNTEAFF. CDR3 in DNA: TGTGCCAGCAGCTCGATCCCTGGGACAGGCTTGAACACTGAAGCTTTCTTT.

This CDR3 reads CASSLLGRENTEAFF. The CDR3 DNA is TGTGCCAGCAGTTTATTAGGACGGGAGAACACTGAAGCTTTCTTT. The rearrangement joins TRBV28 to TRBJ1-1; D gene uncertain. The CDR3 sequence is 15 residues long. The germline V and J ends were trimmed by 1 base and 1 base, with 10 bases remaining between them. Germline CDR1 and CDR2: MDHEN and SYDVKM.

V gene TRBV28 combines with J gene TRBJ2-6; 10 bases are a match to TRBD1. Germline CDR1 is MDHEN and CDR2 is SYDVKM. V lost 3 bases and J lost 0; bases outside the gene matches: 11. The CDR3 is 20 amino acids. This CDR3 reads CASSFNYGTGAFSGANVLTF. For the CDR3, the DNA is TGTGCCAGCAGTTTTAATTACGGGACAGGGGCATTCTCTGGGGCCAACGTCCTGACTTTC.

V usage is TRBV13 and J usage is TRBJ1-2, with 8 bases aligning to TRBD1. The CDR3 length is 13 residues. Trimming at V came to 1 base and at J to 5 bases, leaving 0 bases not matched to a gene. Germline V lookup: CDR1 PRHDT, CDR2 FYEKMQ (reference sequence). The CDR3 nucleotides read TGTGCCAGCAGCTTAGACAGGGGGTATGGCTACACCTTC. Amino acid sequence: CASSLDRGYGYTF.

This clone was observed a single time. This chain connects TRBV9 to TRBJ2-1; TRBD2 agrees at 7 bases. V was clipped by 2 bases and J by 7 bases; unmatched bases: 6. Germline-derived CDR1 and CDR2 are SGDLS and YYNGEE. This CDR3 is built from 14 residues. In DNA, the CDR3 is TGTGCCAGCAGCGTGGGCGGGAGAAGTAATGAGCAGTTCTTC. It specifies CASSVGGRSNEQFF.

The chain has TRBV27 and TRBJ2-2; the D gene is possibly TRBD2 (5 bases). This CDR3 is 14 amino acids long. The germline V gene encodes CDR1 MNHEY and CDR2 SMNVEV (reference sequence). V was shortened by 4 bases and J by 7 bases, with 13 bases between the two germline ends. The CDR3 here is CASSWVGESGELFF. The CDR3 DNA sequence: TGTGCCAGCAGTTGGGTGGGAGAGAGCGGGGAGCTGTTTTTT.

The CDR3 region is CAWSQPGAGNQPQHF. The CDR3 region has the DNA TGTGCCTGGAGTCAACCAGGGGCCGGCAATCAGCCCCAGCATTTT. The chain links TRBV30 to TRBJ1-5, with a weak D call TRBD1 (6 bases). V was cut by 2 bases and J by 2 bases, with 13 bases left in between. Germline V lookup: CDR1 GTSNPN, CDR2 SVGIG (reference sequence). This CDR3 contains 15 residues.

The rearrangement joins TRBV29-1 to TRBJ2-7; 7 nucleotides agree with TRBD2. Germline values: CDR1 SQVTM, CDR2 ANQGSEA. V lost 0 bases and J lost 2; bases outside the gene matches: 16. The CDR3 totals 18 residues. The CDR3: CSVEDRYYRGSGAYEQYF. The CDR3 region has the DNA TGCAGCGTTGAAGATCGGTACTACCGCGGGAGTGGGGCCTACGAGCAGTACTTC.

There are a few counts of this clone. The rearrangement links TRBV6-1 to TRBJ2-5; TRBD2 matches 7 bases. Germline CDR1 reads MNHNS; CDR2 reads SASEGT. The CDR3 loop spans 14 amino acids. Germline trimming cut 5 bases from V and 5 bases from J; bases unmatched to any gene: 8. DNA for the CDR3: TGTGCCAGCAGTCCCCCTGGGGGGGAGGAGACCCAGTACTTC. It is translated as CASSPPGGEETQYF.

The J gene is TRBJ2-7, the V gene TRBV19; 9 bases are shared with TRBD1. The CDR3 consists of 16 residues. Germline V lookup: CDR1 LNHDA, CDR2 SQIVND (reference sequence). The junction had 12 bases not matched to a gene; V was cut back by 5 bases and J by 4 bases. In DNA, the CDR3 is TGTGCCAGTAGTGAAACCCTTGACAGGGGGTGGTACGAGCAGTACTTC. Protein product: CASSETLDRGWYEQYF.

The chain has TRBV11-2 and TRBJ2-5, with D uncertain. The V end lost 4 bases, the J end lost 4 bases, and 10 bases lay between the germline ends. The CDR3 is made up of 13 amino acids. In germline, CDR1 is SGHAT, CDR2 FQNNGV. CDR3: CASSSPQLETQYF. CDR3 nucleotide sequence: TGTGCCAGCAGCTCCCCCCAACTAGAGACCCAGTACTTC.

The J gene is TRBJ1-3, the V gene TRBV28; TRBD1 matches at 8 bases. The germline CDR1 and CDR2 sequences are MDHEN and SYDVKM. V dropped 6 bases and J dropped 2; count of bases not matched to a gene: 12. The CDR3 runs 17 residues. CDR3 amino acids: CASSTHPPGQAGNTIYF. DNA of the CDR3: TGTGCCAGCAGCACACACCCCCCGGGACAGGCTGGAAACACCATATATTTT.

V and J are TRBV4-3 and TRBJ2-1; TRBD2 agrees at 13 bases. V lost 0 bases, J lost 6 bases, and 8 bases stayed unmatched. The CDR3 totals 18 residues. The germline CDR1 and CDR2 sequences are LGHNA and YSLEER. CDR3 DNA sequence: TGCGCCAGCAGCCAAGAACTAGCGGGAGGGCGACTCGTCAATGAGCAGTTCTTC. This encodes CASSQELAGGRLVNEQFF.

This chain links TRBV27 with TRBJ1-2; TRBD1 agrees at 9 bases. Germline V gene lookup returns CDR1 MNHEY and CDR2 SMNVEV (reference sequence). The CDR3 consists of 13 residues. Trimming took 4 bases from V and 8 from J; bases not matched to a gene: 5. Written as DNA, the CDR3 is TGTGCCAGCAGTTACAGGGGGCGCGAAGGCTACACCTTC. Its protein product is CASSYRGREGYTF.

The V and J genes are TRBV30 and TRBJ2-2; D perhaps matches TRBD2 (7 bases). V lost 5 bases and J lost 3, with 13 bases in between. This CDR3 contains 14 residues. The V gene's germline CDR1 is GTSNPN and CDR2 SVGIG (reference sequence). The CDR3 region is CAWQGGGYTGELFF. CDR3 sequence (DNA): TGTGCCTGGCAAGGGGGGGGCTACACCGGGGAGCTGTTTTTT.